The 31 T cell receptor beta chains listed next were all sequenced from one sample in a study of T cells in Graves' hyperthyroidism and ophthalmopathy. The TCR beta CDR3 regions underwent amplification using RNA transcripts as the source. With the HTBI primer set, the TCR CDR3 went through a first round of RT-PCR. TCRdb re-analysed the multiplex PCR reads in MiXCR, keeping a single row per CDR3 protein. The data contain fewer than 450,000 distinct CDR3 sequences, 17% of them seen just once; the ten biggest clones take up around a third. Sequences were obtained from blood. These receptor sequences come from a woman aged 30 to 39 with Graves' hyperthyroidism that later progressed to Graves' ophthalmopathy.

The chain recombines TRBV6-1 with TRBJ1-2, with D possibly being TRBD1 (5 bases). CDR3 length: 15 residues. Looked up from germline, CDR1 is MNHNS and CDR2 is SASEGT. The V end was cut by 6 bases, the J end by 2 bases, with 16 bases between. In nucleotides, the CDR3 is TGTGCCAGCAGCCAACTGGGGGAAACAAACTATGGCTACACCTTC. This translates into CASSQLGETNYGYTF.

This clonotype appeared once. The chain employs TRBV14 and TRBJ2-5; D perhaps matches TRBD1 (6 bases). CDR3 length: 13 amino acids. The V end was cut by 8 bases, the J end by 5 bases, with 15 bases between. Germline V gene data show CDR1 as SGHDN and CDR2 as FVKESK. CDR3 in amino acids: CASGTGLRETQYF. The CDR3, as DNA: TGTGCCAGCGGAACAGGGTTACGTGAGACCCAGTACTTC.

In its sample, this clonotype was seen many times. The genes are TRBV6-2 or TRBV6-3 and TRBJ1-2; no definite D call. The germline gives CDR1 MNHEY, CDR2 SVGEGT. V lost 2 bases and J lost 4, with 8 bases in between. This CDR3 is built from 13 residues. The CDR3 nucleotides are TGTGCCAGCAGTTACGATGGGTCCTATGGCTACACCTTC. This codes for CASSYDGSYGYTF.

This clonotype was counted a few times. V is TRBV28 and J is TRBJ2-1; tentative D call: TRBD1 (6 bases). The CDR3 is made up of 14 amino acids. Germline V gene data show CDR1 as MDHEN and CDR2 as SYDVKM. Trimming took 5 bases from V and 6 from J, leaving 14 bases between them. This chain's CDR3 is CASSGATGPNEQFF. For the CDR3, the DNA is TGTGCCAGCAGTGGCGCCACAGGGCCCAATGAGCAGTTCTTC.

The genes are TRBV6-2 or TRBV6-3 and TRBJ2-7; 7 positions match TRBD1. The trim removed 6 bases at V and 6 bases at J, leaving 11 bases unmatched. The CDR3 is 14 amino acids. Per germline, CDR1 MNHEY and CDR2 SVGEGT. CDR3 in amino acids: CASSPRRGQAEQYF. The CDR3 DNA is TGTGCCAGCAGCCCACGAAGGGGGCAGGCCGAGCAGTACTTC.

This clonotype was detected many times. V is TRBV5-1 and J is TRBJ2-3; D possibly corresponds to TRBD2 (7 bases). Germline-derived CDR1 and CDR2 are SGHRS and YFSETQ. V was pared by 1 base and J by 2 bases, with 14 bases between. This CDR3 comprises 16 residues. CDR3 bases: TGCGCCAGCAGCTTGCGGCGGGGGACACTCACAGATACGCAGTATTTT. This translates into CASSLRRGTLTDTQYF. The whole variable domain, remainder taken from reference TRBV5-1 and TRBJ2-3, is KAGVTQTPRYLIKTRGQQVTLSCSPISGHRSVSWYQQTPGQGLQFLFEYFSETQRNKGNFPGRFSGRQFSNSRSEMNVSTLELGDSALYLCASSLRRGTLTDTQYFGPGTRLTVL.

This clonotype was observed once. V and J are TRBV7-9 and TRBJ2-7; TRBD1 might be the D (6 bases). The CDR3 contains 14 residues. Germline V gives CDR1 SEHNR, CDR2 FQNEAQ (reference sequence). V was pared by 4 bases and J by 2 bases, with 12 bases between. The CDR3: CASSWDIGAYEQYV. Here the CDR3 DNA reads TGTGCCAGCAGCTGGGACATCGGGGCCTACGAGCAGTACGTC.

This clonotype was detected ten times or more. The chain joins TRBV27 to TRBJ2-5; TRBD1 might be the D (6 bases). Per germline, CDR1 MNHEY and CDR2 SMNVEV (reference sequence). The germline V and J ends were trimmed by 0 bases and 0 bases, with 8 bases remaining between them. The CDR3 sequence is 15 residues long. CDR3 DNA: TGTGCCAGCAGTTTATCACAGGGCGACCAAGAGACCCAGTACTTC. Amino acid sequence: CASSLSQGDQETQYF.

About this clonotype: A much larger clone lies one base from this, so it may be a read error. The conserved phenylalanine or tryptophan normally closing the CDR3 is absent here, so this likely arose from a read error. This sequence joins TRBV29-1 and TRBJ2-5; 8 bases are shared with TRBD2. Trimming at V came to 2 bases and at J to 5 bases, leaving 7 bases not matched to a gene. CDR3 length equals 14 residues. Germline CDR1 and CDR2: SQVTM and ANQGSEA. CDR3 region: CSVEPGGADETQYS. The CDR3 bases are TGCAGCGTTGAACCCGGGGGGGCCGATGAGACCCAGTACTCC.

J is TRBJ1-2 and V is TRBV19; no reliable D call. Trimming pared 5 bases from V and 0 bases from J, leaving 4 bases between. The V gene's germline CDR1 is LNHDA and CDR2 SQIVND (reference sequence). This CDR3 contains 12 residues. In DNA form, the CDR3 reads TGTGCCAGTAGTGTCACTAACTATGGCTACACCTTC. This sequence encodes CASSVTNYGYTF.

This clonotype occurred a few times. The V gene is TRBV20-1, the J gene TRBJ2-5; 7 bases match TRBD1. Germline V CDR1 and CDR2: DFQATT, SNEGSKA (reference sequence). The CDR3 covers 15 residues. Trimming cost V 3 bases and J 1 base; bases outside gene matches: 8. As DNA, the CDR3 is TGCAGTGCTAGCGCTGGGGCAGGGGGCCAAGAGACCCAGTACTTC. Encoded protein: CSASAGAGGQETQYF.

This clonotype was seen a few times. Being one base from a much bigger clone, this may be a read error. This chain joins TRBV24-1 and TRBJ2-4; D remains unclear. V was pared by 3 bases and J by 4 bases, with 15 bases between. The CDR3 sequence is 16 residues long. Germline-derived CDR1 and CDR2 are KGHDR and SFDVKD. DNA of the CDR3: TGTGCCACCAGTGATCTGCCGGGTGGCCTGAAAAACATTCAGTACTTC. Its translation: CATSDLPGGLKNIQYF.

This sequence joins TRBV7-2 and TRBJ2-2; TRBD1 agrees at 9 bases. Unmatched junction bases numbered 5, after V lost 5 bases and J lost 1 base. The CDR3 loop spans 16 amino acids. Germline lookup yields CDR1 SGHTA and CDR2 FQGNSA. The CDR3 coding sequence is TGTGCCAGCAGCGTGCCGGGACAGGGGAACACCGGGGAGCTGTTTTTT. Translating it yields CASSVPGQGNTGELFF.

The chain is built from TRBV20-1 and TRBJ2-3; D is unclear. The length of the CDR3 is 14 residues. CDR1 and CDR2 from the germline V gene are DFQATT and SNEGSKA (reference sequence). Trimming cost V 6 bases and J 2 bases, with 15 bases left between them. CDR3 sequence reads: CSATGKRDTDTQYF. CDR3 DNA sequence: TGCAGTGCAACTGGGAAGAGAGACACAGATACGCAGTATTTT.

This clonotype has at least ten counts. V and J are TRBV5-1 and TRBJ2-3; 9 bases fit TRBD2. The CDR3 contains 16 residues. Looked up from germline, CDR1 is SGHRS and CDR2 is YFSETQ. The V and J ends lost 4 bases and 6 bases, in that order; junction bases with no gene match: 12. The DNA of the CDR3 is TGCGCCAGCAGCCAGACTAGCGGCCTTCTGGCGGATACGCAGTATTTT. Amino acids: CASSQTSGLLADTQYF.

This clonotype was observed a handful of times. The V gene is TRBV20-1, the J gene TRBJ1-5; TRBD1 is a possible D gene (5 bases). V was cut by 5 bases and J by 1 base, with 9 bases left in between. The CDR3 has 13 amino acids. Germline assignment: CDR1 DFQATT and CDR2 SNEGSKA (reference sequence). The CDR3 region has the DNA TGCAGTGCTGGGGGAGGGAGCAATCAGCCCCAGCATTTT. It translates to CSAGGGSNQPQHF.

This clonotype has at least ten counts. V and J are TRBV28 and TRBJ1-5; no firm D call. The CDR3 has 15 residues. The ends were cut back, 2 bases at V and 4 bases at J, with 12 bases in the middle. Per the germline V gene, CDR1 is MDHEN and CDR2 is SYDVKM. The CDR3 nucleotides read TGTGCCAGCAGTTTACGGGCCGGGTCAAATCAGCCCCAGCATTTT. It is translated as CASSLRAGSNQPQHF.

This clonotype was observed many times. The rearrangement joins TRBV5-6 to TRBJ1-2, with D uncertain. The CDR3 length is 15 residues. Germline-derived CDR1 and CDR2 are SGHDT and YYEEEE. The V and J ends lost 0 bases and 7 bases respectively, with 16 bases between them. Written as DNA, the CDR3 is TGTGCCAGCAGCTTGGTCACTCGTCCGGCGGGTGGCTACACCTTC. It is translated as CASSLVTRPAGGYTF. Filled out from reference TRBV5-6 and TRBJ1-2, the complete variable domain reads DAGVTQSPTHLIKTRGQQVTLRCSPKSGHDTVSWYQQALGQGPQFIFQYYEEEERQRGNFPDRFSGHQFPNYSSELNVNALLLGDSALYLCASSLVTRPAGGYTFGSGTRLTVV.

This clonotype was detected many times. CDR3 protein: CASSRTVNTGELFF. The CDR3 DNA follows: TGCGCCAGCAGCAGGACAGTTAACACCGGGGAGCTGTTTTTT. The genes are TRBV5-1 and TRBJ2-2, with a possible D match to TRBD1 (6 bases). Germline CDR1 SGHRS, CDR2 YFSETQ. The CDR3 has 14 amino acids. V was pared by 4 bases and J by 2 bases, with 9 bases between. Supplemented by reference TRBV5-1 and TRBJ2-2, the full variable domain reads KAGVTQTPRYLIKTRGQQVTLSCSPISGHRSVSWYQQTPGQGLQFLFEYFSETQRNKGNFPGRFSGRQFSNSRSEMNVSTLELGDSALYLCASSRTVNTGELFFGEGSRLTVL.

CDR3 region: CASSKGTGRDTEAFF. CDR3 bases: TGTGCCAGCAGCAAAGGGACAGGGAGGGACACTGAAGCTTTCTTT. The chain is built from TRBV5-6 and TRBJ1-1; TRBD1 agrees at 9 bases. In germline, CDR1 is SGHDT, CDR2 YYEEEE. The length of the CDR3 is 15 residues. V shed 4 bases and J 3 bases; nucleotides not matched to a gene: 7.

This chain connects TRBV28 to TRBJ1-1; D is ambiguous. V lost 1 base and J lost 6, with 3 bases in between. Germline CDR1 and CDR2: MDHEN and SYDVKM. The length of the CDR3 is 11 residues. CDR3 DNA sequence: TGTGCCAGCAGTTTATCTTCTGAAGCTTTCTTT. Protein product: CASSLSSEAFF.

This clonotype was picked up many times. The rearrangement links TRBV3-1 to TRBJ1-3; D remains ambiguous. V shed 2 bases and J shed 0 bases, with 8 bases lying between them. CDR3 length equals 15 residues. Germline V gene sequence: CDR1 LGHDT, CDR2 YNNKEL (reference sequence). The CDR3, as DNA: TGTGCCAGCAGCCAACGTCATGACTCTGGAAACACCATATATTTT. Its translation is CASSQRHDSGNTIYF.

This clonotype was counted many times. Here the CDR3 DNA reads TGTGCCAGCAGCCAAGCCGGGACAGGGTTTCACCGCTACACCTTC. It translates to CASSQAGTGFHRYTF. The chain uses TRBV14 and TRBJ1-2; 9 bases line up with TRBD1. V lost 1 base, J lost 9 bases, and 9 bases stayed unmatched. The CDR3 covers 15 residues. Germline values: CDR1 SGHDN, CDR2 FVKESK.

This clonotype came up many times. The genes are TRBV3-1 and TRBJ1-1, with D uncertain. CDR3 length equals 14 residues. V lost 1 base to trimming and J lost 1 base, with 7 bases between them. The germline V gene has CDR1 LGHDT and CDR2 YNNKEL (reference sequence). The CDR3 bases are TGTGCCAGCAGCCAAGGGCACGGGAACACTGAAGCTTTCTTT. Translating gives CASSQGHGNTEAFF.

A remark on this clonotype: Being one base from a much bigger clone, this may be a read error. V and J are TRBV7-8 and TRBJ2-5; the match to TRBD2 covers 8 bases. CDR3 length: 16 residues. Germline V CDR1 and CDR2: SGHVS, FQNEAQ. The CDR3 is CANSLRSGGNQETQYF. The CDR3 region has the DNA TGTGCCAACAGCTTACGGAGCGGGGGAAATCAAGAGACCCAGTACTTC.

V and J are TRBV27 and TRBJ2-7, with 9 nucleotides matching TRBD1. Losses at the gene ends were 6 bases for V and 3 bases for J; bases not matched to a gene: 9. CDR1 and CDR2 from the germline V gene are MNHEY and SMNVEV (reference sequence). The CDR3 contains 15 residues. The CDR3 region is CASSRRGTGFYEQYF. CDR3 nucleotides: TGTGCCAGCAGCCGGAGAGGGACAGGGTTCTACGAGCAGTACTTC.

This chain joins TRBV6-2 or TRBV6-3 and TRBJ1-4, with a weak D call TRBD1 (5 bases). The CDR3 contains 14 residues. Germline V gene sequence: CDR1 MNHEY, CDR2 SVGEGT. The ends were cut back, 5 bases at V and 4 bases at J, with 11 bases in the middle. The DNA for the CDR3 is TGTGCCAGCAGTGGGGGGGGTAGTAATGAAAAACTGTTTTTT. Protein: CASSGGGSNEKLFF.

This clonotype was detected ten times or more. The chain links TRBV28 to TRBJ2-3; TRBD2 matches 9 bases. The CDR3 loop spans 16 amino acids. The V gene's germline CDR1 is MDHEN and CDR2 SYDVKM. V shed 5 bases and J 0 bases; nucleotides not matched to a gene: 6. CDR3 region: CASSGGRAPSTDTQYF. The CDR3 bases are TGTGCCAGCAGTGGCGGGAGGGCCCCTAGCACAGATACGCAGTATTTT. The full variable domain, in which reference TRBV28 and TRBJ2-3 provide the parts outside the CDR3, is DVKVTQSSRYLVKRTGEKVFLECVQDMDHENMFWYRQDPGLGLRLIYFSYDVKMKEKGDIPEGYSVSREKKERFSLILESASTNQTSMYLCASSGGRAPSTDTQYFGPGTRLTVL.

In this sample, this clonotype turned up many times. CDR3 sequence reads: CASRVRTAAFF. The DNA for the CDR3 is TGTGCCAGCAGGGTAAGGACGGCTGCTTTCTTT. The chain combines TRBV2 with TRBJ1-1; D is ambiguous. V gave up 6 bases and J gave up 11 bases, with 13 bases separating them. Germline CDR1 SNHLY, CDR2 FYNNEI. The CDR3 contains 11 residues.

This clonotype was counted between two and nine times. This chain uses TRBV28 with TRBJ1-6, with TRBD1 as a possible D gene (5 bases). The CDR3 runs 14 residues. V was pared by 1 base and J by 14 bases, with 15 bases between. Looked up from germline, CDR1 is MDHEN and CDR2 is SYDVKM. The CDR3 sequence is CASSLLFGGGALHF. CDR3 sequence (DNA): TGTGCCAGCAGTTTATTGTTCGGGGGGGGGGCCCTCCACTTT.

V gene TRBV27 combines with J gene TRBJ1-5, with D unresolved. Trimming shortened V by 3 bases and J by 1 base, and 10 bases separated the two germline ends. The germline CDR1 and CDR2 sequences are MNHEY and SMNVEV (reference sequence). The CDR3 totals 15 residues. CDR3 nucleotide sequence: TGTGCCAGCAGTTTCGGCGGCTTAAGCAATCAGCCCCAGCATTTT. Its protein product is CASSFGGLSNQPQHF.